Below are 10 T cell receptor beta chains sequenced from a single sample in a study of technical replicates of blood from four donors. The table came from immunoSEQ multiplex PCR; TCRdb's copy has only in-frame clones and leaves some out. The table shows about 66,000 clones, with roughly 90% occurring only once. Sequencing used PBMCs. These receptors were obtained from a human donor in good health. Some clones in this sample may be carry-over from other donors' samples.

The chain has TRBV13 and TRBJ2-5; D may be TRBD1 (5 bases). This CDR3 region has 15 residues. V shed 4 bases and J shed 2 bases, with 14 bases lying between them. Germline-derived CDR1 and CDR2 are PRHDT and FYEKMQ (reference sequence). The CDR3 DNA is TGTGCCAGCAGCTCCGCAGGGTTTCTACAAGAGACCCAGTACTTC. It is translated as CASSSAGFLQETQYF. Full variable domain (missing parts from reference TRBV13 and TRBJ2-5): AAGVIQSPRHLIKEKRETATLKCYPIPRHDTVYWYQQGPGQDPQFLISFYEKMQSDKGSIPDRFSAQQFSDYHSELNMSSLELGDSALYFCASSSAGFLQETQYFGPGTRLLVL.

The chain carries TRBV5-8 and TRBJ2-5; possibly TRBD2 for D (6 bases). V lost 4 bases and J 3 bases, leaving 10 bases between the germline ends. There are 13 residues in the CDR3. Per the germline V gene, CDR1 is SGHTS and CDR2 is YDEGEE. CDR3 loop: CASSPPGEETQYF. The CDR3 DNA follows: TGTGCCAGCAGCCCCCCGGGGGAAGAGACCCAGTACTTC.

The V call is TRBV2, the J call TRBJ2-3, with 9 bases identical to TRBD2. Germline CDR1 SNHLY, CDR2 FYNNEI. The CDR3 loop spans 15 amino acids. V was clipped by 2 bases and J by 5 bases; unmatched bases: 5. The CDR3 is CASSEWLAGRDTQYF. The CDR3 bases are TGTGCCAGCAGTGAATGGCTAGCGGGGAGAGATACGCAGTATTTT.

This chain connects TRBV19 to TRBJ1-2, with D possibly matching TRBD1 (6 bases). Deletions cut 5 bases from V and 0 bases from J, with 10 bases between. The CDR3 is 14 amino acids. Germline loops: CDR1 LNHDA, CDR2 SQIVND (reference sequence). The CDR3 coding sequence is TGTGCCAGTAGTGTACAGGGCTCTAACTATGGCTACACCTTC. This encodes CASSVQGSNYGYTF.

This clone was seen a few times. The rearrangement joins TRBV4-2 to TRBJ2-3; 8 nucleotides match TRBD2. V shed 4 bases and J 8 bases; nucleotides not matched to a gene: 8. Germline CDR1 is LGHNA and CDR2 is YNFKEQ. The CDR3 length is 14 residues. CDR3 loop: CASSPGLEGGTQYF. The CDR3 coding sequence is TGTGCCAGCAGCCCGGGACTAGAGGGGGGTACGCAGTATTTT.

This chain links TRBV5-5 with TRBJ2-4; D is possibly TRBD1 (5 bases). V was pared by 7 bases and J by 6 bases, with 17 bases between. Per the germline V gene, CDR1 is SGHKS and CDR2 is YYEKEE (reference sequence). CDR3 length: 14 residues. CDR3 sequence reads: CASSLGAVGNIQYF. CDR3 DNA: TGTGCCAGCTCCCTTGGGGCGGTAGGAAACATTCAGTACTTC.

This clone was counted once. The chain is built from TRBV7-6 and TRBJ1-1; D not certain. Germline CDR1 and CDR2: SGHVS and FNYEAQ. Trimming cost V 2 bases and J 1 base, with 5 bases left between them. The CDR3 is made up of 13 amino acids. The CDR3 reads CASSLRENTEAFF. The CDR3 nucleotides read TGTGCCAGCAGCTTACGGGAGAACACTGAAGCTTTCTTT. Full variable domain (remainder filled in from reference TRBV7-6 and TRBJ1-1): GAGVSQSPRYKVTKRGQDVALRCDPISGHVSLYWYRQALGQGPEFLTYFNYEAQQDKSGLPNDRFSAERPEGSISTLTIQRTEQRDSAMYRCASSLRENTEAFFGQGTRLTVV.

The chain is built from TRBV5-1 and TRBJ2-1; 7 bases are a match to TRBD2. This CDR3 comprises 14 residues. Germline V gene lookup returns CDR1 SGHRS and CDR2 YFSETQ. V lost 1 base, J lost 9 bases, and 7 bases stayed unmatched. The CDR3 sequence: CASSLTSATLEQFF. CDR3 sequence (DNA): TGCGCCAGCAGCTTGACTAGCGCCACTCTTGAGCAGTTCTTC.

This chain uses TRBV6-5 with TRBJ2-2; 7 bases are a match to TRBD1. There are 14 residues in the CDR3. V dropped 8 bases and J dropped 1; count of bases not matched to a gene: 4. Germline CDR1 reads MNHEY; CDR2 reads SVGAGI. CDR3 amino acids: CASQRGLNTGELFF. The CDR3 region has the DNA TGTGCCAGCCAAAGGGGGCTGAACACCGGGGAGCTGTTTTTT.

This chain joins TRBV7-9 and TRBJ1-1; D might be TRBD1 (5 bases). This CDR3 spans 14 amino acids. Germline values: CDR1 SEHNR, CDR2 FQNEAQ (reference sequence). Trimming took off 6 bases at V and 3 bases at J, with 14 bases between the two ends. The CDR3, as DNA: TGTGCCAGCAGTCCAGCGGGGGGGGACACTGAAGCTTTCTTT. This translates into CASSPAGGDTEAFF.